This record concerns one T cell receptor beta chain sequence. With 0 bases clipped from V and 3 bases from J, the junction kept 2 bases outside the gene matches. The CDR3 extends over 16 amino acids. Germline values: CDR1 LGHNA, CDR2 YNFKEQ. Selection required adequate fresh-frozen tumor tissue plus more than two years' survival data. All glioblastoma patients lacked an isocitrate dehydrogenase mutation. Sequencing used immunoSEQ multiplex PCR; TCRdb keeps in-frame clones, though not all of them. Altogether about 99,000 clones are present, about four fifths being singletons, with the ten largest covering 10% to 15%. The record originates from a study of glioma-infiltrating T cells after dendritic cell vaccination.

The specimen comprised blood, sampled before dendritic cell vaccination. This TCR was recovered from a human donor with glioblastoma. This chain connects TRBV4-2 to TRBJ2-7; 13 bases map to TRBD2. Here the CDR3 DNA reads TGTGCCAGCAGCCAAGAGGGACTAGCGGGGAGCTACGAGCAGTACTTC. Amino acid sequence: CASSQEGLAGSYEQYF.